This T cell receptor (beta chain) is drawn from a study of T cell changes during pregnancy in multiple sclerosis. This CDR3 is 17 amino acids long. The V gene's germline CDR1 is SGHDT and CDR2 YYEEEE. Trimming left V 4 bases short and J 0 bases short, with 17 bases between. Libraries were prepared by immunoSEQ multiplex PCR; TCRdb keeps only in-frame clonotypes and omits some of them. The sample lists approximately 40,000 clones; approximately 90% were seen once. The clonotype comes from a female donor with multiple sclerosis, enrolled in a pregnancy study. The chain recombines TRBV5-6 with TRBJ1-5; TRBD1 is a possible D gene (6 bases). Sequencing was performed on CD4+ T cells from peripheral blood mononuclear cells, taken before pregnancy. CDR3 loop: CASSRTGFKDSNQPQHF. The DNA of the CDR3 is TGTGCCAGCAGCCGTACAGGGTTCAAAGATAGCAATCAGCCCCAGCATTTT.